The sequence of this T cell receptor (beta chain) was determined in a study of T cell changes during pregnancy in multiple sclerosis. TCRdb keeps only in-frame clones here, not all; method: immunoSEQ multiplex PCR. This table has 20,000 to 30,000 clones, around 90% appearing once. The specimen was CD4+ T cells from peripheral blood mononuclear cells, collected in the second trimester of pregnancy. The sequence was obtained from a female donor in good health, enrolled as a control in a pregnancy study.

The chain's CDR3 is CASSEGQGKFF. The CDR3 bases are TGTGCCAGCAGTGAAGGGCAGGGGAAGTTCTTC. The chain links TRBV6-1 to TRBJ2-1, with D perhaps TRBD1 (6 bases). There are 11 residues in the CDR3. Between the trimmed V and J ends, which lost 1 base and 14 bases, there was a span of 9 bases. CDR1 and CDR2 from the germline V gene are MNHNS and SASEGT.